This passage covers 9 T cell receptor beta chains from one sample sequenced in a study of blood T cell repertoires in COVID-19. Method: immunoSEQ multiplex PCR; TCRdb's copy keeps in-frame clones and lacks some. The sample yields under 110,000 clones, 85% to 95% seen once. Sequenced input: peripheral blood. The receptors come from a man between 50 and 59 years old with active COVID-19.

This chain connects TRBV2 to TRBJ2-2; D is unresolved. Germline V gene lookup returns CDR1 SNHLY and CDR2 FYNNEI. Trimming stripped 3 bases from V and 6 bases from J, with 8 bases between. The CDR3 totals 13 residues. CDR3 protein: CASSDNSAGELFF. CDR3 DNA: TGTGCCAGCAGTGACAATTCGGCCGGGGAGCTGTTTTTT.

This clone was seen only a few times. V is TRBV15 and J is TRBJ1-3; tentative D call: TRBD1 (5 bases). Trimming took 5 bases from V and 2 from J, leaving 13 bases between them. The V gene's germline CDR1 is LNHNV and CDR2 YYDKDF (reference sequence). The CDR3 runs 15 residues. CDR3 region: CATSGERGPGNTIYF. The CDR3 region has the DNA TGTGCCACCAGCGGGGAGCGGGGACCTGGAAACACCATATATTTT.

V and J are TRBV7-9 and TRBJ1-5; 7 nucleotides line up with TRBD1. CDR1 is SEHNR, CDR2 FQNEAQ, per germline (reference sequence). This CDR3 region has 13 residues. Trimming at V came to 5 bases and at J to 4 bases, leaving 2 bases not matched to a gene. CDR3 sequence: CASSQDRNQPQHF. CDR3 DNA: TGTGCCAGCAGCCAGGACAGGAATCAGCCCCAGCATTTT.

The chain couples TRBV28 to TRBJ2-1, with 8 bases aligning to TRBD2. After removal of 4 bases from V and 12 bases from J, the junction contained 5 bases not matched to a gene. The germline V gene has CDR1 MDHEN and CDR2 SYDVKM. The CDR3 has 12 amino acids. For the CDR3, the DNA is TGTGCCAGCAGTTCCCCCCGGGGGGGGCAGTTCTTC. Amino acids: CASSSPRGGQFF.

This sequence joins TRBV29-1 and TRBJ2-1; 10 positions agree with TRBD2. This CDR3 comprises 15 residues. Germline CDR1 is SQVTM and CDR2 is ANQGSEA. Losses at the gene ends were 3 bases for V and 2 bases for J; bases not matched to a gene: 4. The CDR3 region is CSVDPGTSAYNEQFF. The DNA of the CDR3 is TGCAGCGTTGACCCTGGGACTAGCGCCTACAATGAGCAGTTCTTC.

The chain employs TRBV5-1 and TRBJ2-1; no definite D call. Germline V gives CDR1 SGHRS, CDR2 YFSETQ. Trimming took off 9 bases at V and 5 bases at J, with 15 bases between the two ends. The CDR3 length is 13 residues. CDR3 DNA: TGCGCCACCCGCCTGACACCCGACAATGAGCAGTTCTTC. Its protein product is CATRLTPDNEQFF.

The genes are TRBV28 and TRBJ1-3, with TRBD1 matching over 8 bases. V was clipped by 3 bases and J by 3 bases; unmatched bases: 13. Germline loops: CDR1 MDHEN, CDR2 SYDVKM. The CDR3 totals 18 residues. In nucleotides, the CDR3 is TGTGCCAGCAGTTTCCCTACGCCCGGACAGGGAGGTGGAAACACCATATATTTT. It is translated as CASSFPTPGQGGGNTIYF.

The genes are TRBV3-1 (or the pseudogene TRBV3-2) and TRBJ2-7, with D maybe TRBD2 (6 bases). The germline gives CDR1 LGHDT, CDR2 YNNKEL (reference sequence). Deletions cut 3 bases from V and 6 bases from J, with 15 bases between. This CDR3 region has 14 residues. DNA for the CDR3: TGTGCCAGCAGCCAGGTCCCCGGGACTTTCGAGCAGTACTTC. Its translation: CASSQVPGTFEQYF.

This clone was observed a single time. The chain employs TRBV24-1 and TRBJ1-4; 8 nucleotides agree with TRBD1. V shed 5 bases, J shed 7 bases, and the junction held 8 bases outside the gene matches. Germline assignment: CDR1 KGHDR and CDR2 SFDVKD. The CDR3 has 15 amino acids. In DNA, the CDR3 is TGTGCCACCAGTGGGACAGGGCATTCCGGTGAAAAACTGTTTTTT. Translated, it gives CATSGTGHSGEKLFF.